This entry features one T cell receptor beta chain sequence. CDR1 and CDR2 from the germline V gene are MDHEN and SYDVKM. The CDR3 covers 14 residues. V lost 1 base and J 7 bases, leaving 10 bases between the germline ends. The data originate from a study of identical twins. It was template switching that added a universal primer site, and there were unique molecular identifiers on the cDNA. TCRdb reanalysed the 5' RACE reads using MiXCR and keeps one entry per CDR3 protein. The sample holds some 500,000 distinct CDR3 sequences, approximately 15% seen once. This sample also belongs to another study, concerning yellow fever vaccine responses in identical twins. As that study records: Twins reportedly appeared to share part of their vaccine T cell response while keeping part individual.

Sequencing was performed on CD4+ T cells sorted from blood. The chain recombines TRBV28 with TRBJ2-2, with D unresolved. This clonotype was sampled from a woman younger than 30 in good health. The CDR3 is CASSLYQGRGELFF. CDR3 bases: TGTGCCAGCAGTTTATACCAAGGACGCGGGGAGCTGTTTTTT.